This is a list of T cell receptor beta chains from one sample in a study of T cell responses to AZD1222 COVID-19 vaccine. The table came from immunoSEQ multiplex PCR; TCRdb's copy has only in-frame clones and leaves some out. The sample has roughly 180,000 clones; 88% are singletons. This sample comprised peripheral blood, obtained on day 0 of AZD1222 vaccination. The receptors here all came from an adult in good health. Both conserved end residues are part of each CDR3. D genes are given only for firm matches. Some rows have no size entry. The others give once, few or many, or a class for an expanded clone.

abundance,j_gene,d_gene,v_gene,CDR3nt,CDR3aa
.,TRBJ2-7,.,TRBV6-5,TGTGCCAGCAGAACGGGGGGGACAGGCCCCTACGAGCAGTACTTC,CASRTGGTGPYEQYF
.,TRBJ1-5,.,TRBV21-1,TGTGCCAGCAGCATAGCGACAGGGAAGGGCAATCAGCCCCAGCATTTT,CASSIATGKGNQPQHF
.,TRBJ1-1,.,TRBV29-1,TGCAGCGCAAACAGGGCCAACACTGAAGCTTTCTTT,CSANRANTEAFF
once,TRBJ2-7,TRBD1,TRBV18,TGTGCCACCGGGGACAGATACTCCGAGCAGTACTTC,CATGDRYSEQYF
.,TRBJ1-1,.,TRBV18,TGTGCCAGCTCACCACGGGGCGGAGCGAACACTGAAGCTTTCTTT,CASSPRGGANTEAFF
.,TRBJ2-3,.,TRBV11-2,TGTGCCAGCAGCCTTACAACAGATACGCAGTATTTT,CASSLTTDTQYF
.,TRBJ1-2,.,TRBV12-3/TRBV12-4,TGTGCCAGCACAACAGGGCCTTTCTATGGCTACACCTTC,CASTTGPFYGYTF
.,TRBJ2-7,.,TRBV7-2,TGTGCCAGCAGCCCCGGACAGTATTCAAACGAGCAGTACTTC,CASSPGQYSNEQYF
.,TRBJ2-7,TRBD1,TRBV7-9,TGTGCCAGCAGCTTCGGACAGGGAACCTACGAGCAGTACTTC,CASSFGQGTYEQYF
.,TRBJ2-6,.,TRBV7-9,TGTGCCAGCAGTTTCCGGATGTCTGGGGCCAACGTCCTGACTTTC,CASSFRMSGANVLTF
.,TRBJ1-1,.,TRBV7-2,TGTGCCAGCAGCTTAGCGAAGGGGATGAACACTGAAGCTTTCTTT,CASSLAKGMNTEAFF
.,TRBJ2-3,TRBD1,TRBV6-5,TGTGCCAGCCAGGGGGCGGATACGCAGTATTTT,CASQGADTQYF
.,TRBJ2-5,TRBD2,TRBV6-5,TGTGCCAGCAGAACTAGCGGGAGTCCAGAGACCCAGTACTTC,CASRTSGSPETQYF
.,TRBJ1-2,.,TRBV7-8,TGTGCCAGCAGCTTAGCTATCACCAGGACAGTCTCCGCGGGGGAGGTAAACTATGGCTACACCTTC,CASSLAITRTVSAGEVNYGYTF
.,TRBJ1-1,.,TRBV30,TGTGCCTGGAGTGGGGGAGTCCAGATGAACACTGAAGCTTTCTTT,CAWSGGVQMNTEAFF
.,TRBJ1-4,.,TRBV7-9,TGTGCCAGCAGCTTAGACAAGGGGGAAAAACTGTTTTTT,CASSLDKGEKLFF
.,TRBJ2-1,TRBD2,TRBV10-3,TGTGCCATCAGTGAGCCCACTAGCGGGAGGGCCCAGGAGCAGTTCTTC,CAISEPTSGRAQEQFF
.,TRBJ1-3,.,TRBV10-3,TGTGCCATCAGTGAGTCGACGGGCCCGCGGCTCGGAAACACCATATATTTT,CAISESTGPRLGNTIYF
.,TRBJ1-1,TRBD1,TRBV6-5,TGTGCCAGCAGGCGACAGGGGTCGAGTGAAGCTTTCTTT,CASRRQGSSEAFF
.,TRBJ1-2,.,TRBV2,TGTGCCAGCAGTGTCGGAGGCTACACCTTC,CASSVGGYTF
.,TRBJ2-5,.,TRBV4-1,TGCGCCAGCAGCCAAGATAGAGGGCAGGTAAAAGAGACCCAGTACTTC,CASSQDRGQVKETQYF
.,TRBJ1-5,.,TRBV6-2/TRBV6-3,TGTGCCAGCAGTTACTCCACGATTAGCAATCAGCCCCAGCATTTT,CASSYSTISNQPQHF
.,TRBJ2-7,TRBD1,TRBV27,TGTGCCAGCAGTCCAACCACTAACAGGGGGCCCTTGAACTACGAGCAGTACTTC,CASSPTTNRGPLNYEQYF
.,TRBJ1-2,.,TRBV7-9,TGTGCCAGCAGCCAAGGGGTAGCAGGCTATGGCTACACCTTC,CASSQGVAGYGYTF
.,TRBJ1-5,TRBD1,TRBV6-5,TGTGCCAGCAGCCGACAGGGAGATAGCAATCAGCCCCAGCATTTT,CASSRQGDSNQPQHF
.,TRBJ1-2,TRBD1,TRBV6-1,TGTGCCAGCAGTGTCAGCAAATTCTCCGGGACAGATCTATATGGCTACACCTTC,CASSVSKFSGTDLYGYTF
.,TRBJ2-7,TRBD1,TRBV2,TGTGCCAGCACCAGGGCAGGGGGCGCTTCGGTTAGGTCCTACGAGCAGTACTTC,CASTRAGGASVRSYEQYF
.,TRBJ2-1,TRBD2,TRBV4-3,TGCGCCAGCAGCCAAGAGTGGCGGGGGGACTACAATGAGCAGTTCTTC,CASSQEWRGDYNEQFF